This TCR beta chain was recorded in a study of CD8 T cells in ankylosing spondylitis. Broader study findings: Among TCR beta sequences, a motif of several highly homologous variants appeared characteristic of ankylosing spondylitis blood. Reports say disease-linked clones showed up significantly more in matched ankylosing spondylitis synovial fluid. Reactive arthritis synovial fluid and blood were previously reported to contain some motif variants.

Quantitative 5'-RACE was performed with molecular barcodes, and it yielded the TCR beta libraries. TCRdb called the 5' RACE reads again in MiXCR, with one record for every CDR3 protein. This sample has hundreds of thousands of distinct CDR3 sequences, with over 9.5% found just once. Note on this clonotype: Antigen: not known.

CDR3 length equals 12 residues. The germline V and J ends were trimmed by 4 bases and 6 bases, with 8 bases remaining between them. CDR1 and CDR2 from the germline V gene are ENHRY and SYGVKD. The receptor was derived from a male donor with ankylosing spondylitis. This chain links TRBV10-3 with TRBJ2-3, with D unclear. The sample comprised blood, either unsorted or a sorted T cell fraction (not recorded which). CDR3: CAISVEGDTQYF. The CDR3 DNA reads TGTGCCATCAGTGTCGAAGGGGATACGCAGTATTTT.